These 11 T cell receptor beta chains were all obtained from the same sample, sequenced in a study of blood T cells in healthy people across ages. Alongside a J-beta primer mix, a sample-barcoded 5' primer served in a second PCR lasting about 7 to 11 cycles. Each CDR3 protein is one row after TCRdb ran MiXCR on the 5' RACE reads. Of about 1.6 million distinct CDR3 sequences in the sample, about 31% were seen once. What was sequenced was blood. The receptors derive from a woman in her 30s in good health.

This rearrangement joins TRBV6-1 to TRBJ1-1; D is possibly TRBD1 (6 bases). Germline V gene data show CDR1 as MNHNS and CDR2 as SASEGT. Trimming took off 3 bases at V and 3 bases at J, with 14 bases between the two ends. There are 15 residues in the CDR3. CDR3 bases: TGTGCCAGCAGTGACGGGACACAGGGCGACACTGAAGCTTTCTTT. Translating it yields CASSDGTQGDTEAFF.

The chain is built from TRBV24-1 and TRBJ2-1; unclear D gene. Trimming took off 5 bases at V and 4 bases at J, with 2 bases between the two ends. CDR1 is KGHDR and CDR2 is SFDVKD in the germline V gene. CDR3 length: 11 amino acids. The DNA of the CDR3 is TGTGCCACCAGTGGATACAATGAGCAGTTCTTC. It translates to CATSGYNEQFF.

CDR3 sequence: CASSRRAERAYEQYF. The CDR3 DNA is TGTGCCAGCAGTCGGCGGGCGGAACGCGCATACGAGCAGTACTTC. The J gene is TRBJ2-7, the V gene TRBV27; perhaps TRBD2 as D (5 bases). The germline V gene has CDR1 MNHEY and CDR2 SMNVEV (reference sequence). V lost 5 bases, J lost 4 bases, and 18 bases lay in between. This CDR3 spans 15 amino acids.

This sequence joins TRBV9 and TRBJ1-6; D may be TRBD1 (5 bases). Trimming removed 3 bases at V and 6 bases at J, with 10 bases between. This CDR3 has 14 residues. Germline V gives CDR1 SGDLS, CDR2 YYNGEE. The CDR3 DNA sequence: TGTGCCAGCAGCGCGACAGATAGTAATTCACCCCTCCACTTT. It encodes CASSATDSNSPLHF.

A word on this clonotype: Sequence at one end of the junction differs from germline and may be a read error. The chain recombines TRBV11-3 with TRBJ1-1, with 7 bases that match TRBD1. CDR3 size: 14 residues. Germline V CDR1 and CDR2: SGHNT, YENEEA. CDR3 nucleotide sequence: TGTGCCTGCAGCCCAGGTGGGACAGCGCTTGAAGCTTTCTTT. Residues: CACSPGGTALEAFF.

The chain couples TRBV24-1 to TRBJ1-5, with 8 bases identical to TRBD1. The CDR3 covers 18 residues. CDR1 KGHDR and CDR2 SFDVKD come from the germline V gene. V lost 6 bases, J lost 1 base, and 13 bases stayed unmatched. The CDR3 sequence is CATSPDREYGTSNQPQHF. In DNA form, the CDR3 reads TGTGCCACCAGTCCGGACAGGGAGTACGGTACGAGCAATCAGCCCCAGCATTTT.

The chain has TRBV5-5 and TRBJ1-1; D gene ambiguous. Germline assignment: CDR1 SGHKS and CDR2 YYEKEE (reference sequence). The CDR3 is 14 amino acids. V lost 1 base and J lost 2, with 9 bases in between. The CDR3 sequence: CASSLLSLNTEAFF. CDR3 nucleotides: TGTGCCAGCAGCTTGCTAAGTTTAAACACTGAAGCTTTCTTT.

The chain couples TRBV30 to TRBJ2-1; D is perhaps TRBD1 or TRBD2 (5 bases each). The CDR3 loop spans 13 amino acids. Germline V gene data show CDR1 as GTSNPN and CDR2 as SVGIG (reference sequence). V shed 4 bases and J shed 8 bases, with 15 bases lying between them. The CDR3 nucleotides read TGTGCCTGGAATTCTGACGGGACCTATGAGCAGTTCTTC. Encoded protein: CAWNSDGTYEQFF.

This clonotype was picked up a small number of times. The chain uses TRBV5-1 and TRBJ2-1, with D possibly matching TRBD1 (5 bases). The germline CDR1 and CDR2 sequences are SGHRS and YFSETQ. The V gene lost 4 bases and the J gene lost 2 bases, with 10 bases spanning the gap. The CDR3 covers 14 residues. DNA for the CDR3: TGCGCCAGCAGCGCCGACAGCACCTACAATGAGCAGTTCTTC. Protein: CASSADSTYNEQFF.

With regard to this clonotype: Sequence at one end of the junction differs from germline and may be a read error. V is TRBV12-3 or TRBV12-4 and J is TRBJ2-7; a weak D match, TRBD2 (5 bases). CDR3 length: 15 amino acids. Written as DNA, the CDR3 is TGTGCCAACAGTTTAAGCGGCGGAAGCTCCTACGAGCAGTACTTC. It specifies CANSLSGGSSYEQYF.

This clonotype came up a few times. The CDR3 protein is CASSWEVQTQYF. CDR3 DNA sequence: TGTGCCAGCAGCTGGGAGGTCCAGACCCAGTACTTC. The V gene is TRBV6-1, the J gene TRBJ2-5; weak D call: TRBD2 (6 bases). The CDR3 totals 12 residues. V lost 6 bases, J lost 6 bases, and 11 bases lay in between. CDR1 and CDR2 from the germline V gene are MNHNS and SASEGT.